This T cell receptor (beta chain) is from a study of shared clonotypes between healthy human individuals. CDR3 size: 15 residues. Germline V gene lookup returns CDR1 MNHEY and CDR2 SMNVEV (reference sequence). Trimming removed 5 bases at V and 0 bases at J, with 13 bases between. Researchers ran the assay at a deep level. Generated by immunoSEQ multiplex PCR, the TCRdb table keeps only in-frame clones and is missing some. This table holds around 510,000 clones, around 95% found once. Healthy and HIV-negative, the adult donors had no recent acute infections or vaccinations. Memory CD4+ cells were the fraction left after CD45RA+ naive selection. About this clone itself: Its antigen is not identified.

Study-level points and caveats: Memory subsets generally showed lower estimated richness than naive subsets.

This clonotype was obtained from a woman aged 25-40 years in good health. V and J are TRBV27 and TRBJ1-1; D perhaps matches TRBD1 (5 bases). Input material: naive CD4+ T cells sorted from blood. Subset: CD45RA+ positively selected. CDR3 in DNA: TGTGCCAGCAGTCTAGACAGACTCATGAACACTGAAGCTTTCTTT. It yields the protein CASSLDRLMNTEAFF.